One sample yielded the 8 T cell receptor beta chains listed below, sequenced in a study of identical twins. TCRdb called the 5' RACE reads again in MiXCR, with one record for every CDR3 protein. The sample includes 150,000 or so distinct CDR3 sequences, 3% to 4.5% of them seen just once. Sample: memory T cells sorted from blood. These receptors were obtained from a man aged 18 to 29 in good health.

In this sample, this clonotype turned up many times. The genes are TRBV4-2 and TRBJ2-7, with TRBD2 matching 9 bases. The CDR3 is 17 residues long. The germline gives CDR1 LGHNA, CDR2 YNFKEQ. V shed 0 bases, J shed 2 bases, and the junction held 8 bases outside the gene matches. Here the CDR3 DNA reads TGTGCCAGCAGCCAAGAGGTTTCGACTAGCGGAACCTACGAGCAGTACTTC. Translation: CASSQEVSTSGTYEQYF.

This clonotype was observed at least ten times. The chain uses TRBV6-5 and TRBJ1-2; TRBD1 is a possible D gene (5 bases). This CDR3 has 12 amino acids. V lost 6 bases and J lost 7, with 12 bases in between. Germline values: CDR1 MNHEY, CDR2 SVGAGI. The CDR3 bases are TGTGCCAGCAGCCCCATGGGGGGTGGCTACACCTTC. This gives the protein CASSPMGGGYTF.

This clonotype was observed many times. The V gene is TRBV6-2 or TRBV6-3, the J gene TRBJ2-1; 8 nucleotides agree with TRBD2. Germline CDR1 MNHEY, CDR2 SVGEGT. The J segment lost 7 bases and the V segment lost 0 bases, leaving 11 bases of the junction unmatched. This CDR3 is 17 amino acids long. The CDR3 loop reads CASSYSSWSGSVNEQFF. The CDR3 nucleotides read TGTGCCAGCAGTTACTCGAGCTGGAGCGGGAGTGTGAATGAGCAGTTCTTC.

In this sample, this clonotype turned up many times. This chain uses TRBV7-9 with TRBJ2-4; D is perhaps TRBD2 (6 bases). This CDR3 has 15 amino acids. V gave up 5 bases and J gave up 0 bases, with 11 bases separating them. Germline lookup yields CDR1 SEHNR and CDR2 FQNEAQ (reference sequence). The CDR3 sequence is CASSPEGPAKNIQYF. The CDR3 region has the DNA TGTGCCAGCAGCCCGGAGGGACCAGCCAAAAACATTCAGTACTTC.

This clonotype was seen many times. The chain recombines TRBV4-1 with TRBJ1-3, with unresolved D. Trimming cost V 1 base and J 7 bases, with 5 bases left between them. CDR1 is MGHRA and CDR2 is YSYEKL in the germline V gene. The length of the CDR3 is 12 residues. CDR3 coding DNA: TGCGCCAGCAGCCAAGCGGGGAACACCATATATTTT. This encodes CASSQAGNTIYF.

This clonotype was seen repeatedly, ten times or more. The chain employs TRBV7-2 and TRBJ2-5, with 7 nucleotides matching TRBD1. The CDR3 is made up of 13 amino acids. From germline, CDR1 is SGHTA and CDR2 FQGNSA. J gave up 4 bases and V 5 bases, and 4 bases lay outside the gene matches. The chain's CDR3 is CASSRGGRETQYF. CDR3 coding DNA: TGTGCCAGCAGCAGAGGGGGCCGAGAGACCCAGTACTTC.

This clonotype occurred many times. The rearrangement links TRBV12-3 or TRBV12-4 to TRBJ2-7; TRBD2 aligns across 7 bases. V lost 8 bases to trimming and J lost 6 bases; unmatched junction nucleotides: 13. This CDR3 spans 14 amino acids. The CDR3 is CASSWGGRPLEQYF. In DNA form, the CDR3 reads TGTGCCAGCTCCTGGGGGGGACGGCCTCTCGAGCAGTACTTC.

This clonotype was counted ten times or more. CDR3 nucleotides: TGTGCCACCAGTGCGGCTAGCGGGAGTCTGGAGACCCAGTACTTC. It encodes CATSAASGSLETQYF. The rearrangement joins TRBV24-1 to TRBJ2-5; 10 bases agree with TRBD2. The trim removed 5 bases at V and 5 bases at J, leaving 7 bases unmatched. The CDR3 extends over 15 amino acids. Germline V lookup: CDR1 KGHDR, CDR2 SFDVKD.